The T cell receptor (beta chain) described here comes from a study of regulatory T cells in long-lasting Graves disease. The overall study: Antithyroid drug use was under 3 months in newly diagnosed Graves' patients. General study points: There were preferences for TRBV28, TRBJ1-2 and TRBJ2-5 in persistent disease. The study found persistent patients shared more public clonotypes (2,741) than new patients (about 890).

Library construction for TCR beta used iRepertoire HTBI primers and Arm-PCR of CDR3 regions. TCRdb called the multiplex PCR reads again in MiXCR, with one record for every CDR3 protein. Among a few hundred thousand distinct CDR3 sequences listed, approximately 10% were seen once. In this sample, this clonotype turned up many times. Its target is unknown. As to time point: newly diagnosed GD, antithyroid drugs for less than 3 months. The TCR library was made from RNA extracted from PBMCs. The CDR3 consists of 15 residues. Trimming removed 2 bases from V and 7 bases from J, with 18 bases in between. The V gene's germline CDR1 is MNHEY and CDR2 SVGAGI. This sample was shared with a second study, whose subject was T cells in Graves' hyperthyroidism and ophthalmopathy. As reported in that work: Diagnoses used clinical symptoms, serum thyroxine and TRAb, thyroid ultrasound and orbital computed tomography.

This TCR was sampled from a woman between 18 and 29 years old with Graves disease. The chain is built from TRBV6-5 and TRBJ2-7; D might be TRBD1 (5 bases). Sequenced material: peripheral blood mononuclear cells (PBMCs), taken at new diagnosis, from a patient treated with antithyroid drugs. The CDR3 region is CASSYLPFGQGEQYF. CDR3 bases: TGTGCCAGCAGTTACCTCCCGTTCGGTCAGGGAGAGCAGTACTTC.